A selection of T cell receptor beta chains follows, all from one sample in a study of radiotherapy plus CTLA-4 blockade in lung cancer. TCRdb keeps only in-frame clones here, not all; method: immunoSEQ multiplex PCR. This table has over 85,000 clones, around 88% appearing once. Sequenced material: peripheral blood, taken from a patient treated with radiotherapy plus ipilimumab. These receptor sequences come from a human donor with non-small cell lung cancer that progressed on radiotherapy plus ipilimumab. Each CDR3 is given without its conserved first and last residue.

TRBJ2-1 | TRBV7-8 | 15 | ASSSRRQASSYNEQF
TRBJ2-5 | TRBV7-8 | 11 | ASSASQLETQY
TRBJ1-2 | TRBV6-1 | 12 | ASSWNTFNYGYT
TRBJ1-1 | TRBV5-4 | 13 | ASSGPTGVGAEAF
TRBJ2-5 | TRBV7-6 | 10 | ASSAGQETQY
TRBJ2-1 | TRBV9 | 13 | ASSAGLAEYNEQF
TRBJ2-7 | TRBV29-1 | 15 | SVRPRTGAGDSYEQY
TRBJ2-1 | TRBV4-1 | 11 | ASSQGTLNLLL
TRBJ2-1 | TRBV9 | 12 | ASSVGGGSNEQF
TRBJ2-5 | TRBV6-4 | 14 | ASSFRTGQARETQY
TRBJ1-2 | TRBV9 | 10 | ASGGQAYGYT
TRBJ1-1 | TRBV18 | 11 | ASSPYAGSEAF
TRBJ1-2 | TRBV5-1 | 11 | ASSLDGGYGYT
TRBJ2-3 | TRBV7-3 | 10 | ASSPWGGAQY
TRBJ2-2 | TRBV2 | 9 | ASSRYRELF
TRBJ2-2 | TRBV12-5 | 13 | ASGLFGGTTGELF
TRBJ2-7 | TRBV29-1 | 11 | SARGGGTYEQY
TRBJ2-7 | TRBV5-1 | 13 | ASSGGTSGKPRQY
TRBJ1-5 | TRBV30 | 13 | AWKIGGNSNQPQH
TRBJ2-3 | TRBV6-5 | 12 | ASSGTASTDTQY
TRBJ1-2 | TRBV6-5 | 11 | ASSYESGYGYT
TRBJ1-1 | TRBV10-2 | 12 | ATKRGGANTEAF
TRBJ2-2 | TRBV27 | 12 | ASRGTKRSGELF
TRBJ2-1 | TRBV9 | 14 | ASSVAGGTSYNEQF
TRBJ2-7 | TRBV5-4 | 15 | ASSPYPPGQGSHEQY
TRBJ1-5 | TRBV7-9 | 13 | ASSLDGQANQPQH
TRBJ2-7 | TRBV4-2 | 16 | ASSQGDRVASGTVEQY
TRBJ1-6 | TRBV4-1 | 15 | ASSQDQGDAFAPPLH
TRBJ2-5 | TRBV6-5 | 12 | ASSYGPGGETQY
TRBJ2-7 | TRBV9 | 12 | ASSPDLSSYEQY
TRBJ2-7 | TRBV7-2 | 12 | ASSPSSGRYEQY
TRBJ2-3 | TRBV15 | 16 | ATSRGTLAGGQADTQY
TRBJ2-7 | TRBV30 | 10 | AWRGGSDEQY
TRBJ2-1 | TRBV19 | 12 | ASSIDPAGTSKF
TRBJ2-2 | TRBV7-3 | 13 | ASSLLAGITGELF
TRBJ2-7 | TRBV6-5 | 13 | ASSYYASGLYEQY
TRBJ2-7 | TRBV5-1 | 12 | ASSLTGSTYEQY
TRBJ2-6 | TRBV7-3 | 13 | ASSLGVSGANVLT
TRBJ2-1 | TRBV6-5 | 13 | ASSTLAGIYNEQF
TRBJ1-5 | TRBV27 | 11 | ASSLSGDQPQH